This T cell receptor beta chain was captured by sequencing in a study of CD8+ T cells in alopecia areata. Study background: Disease severity was quantified as SALT score of affected scalp area. The study's findings and limits: One nonresponder makes the tie between baseline CD8+ expansion and response uncertain.

Comment on this clone: Antigen unknown.

The trim removed 7 bases at V and 3 bases at J, leaving 7 bases unmatched. The germline gives CDR1 SQVTM, CDR2 ANQGSEA. The CDR3 spans 13 residues. cDNA prepared by RNA extraction and subsequent reverse transcription served as the template for sequencing. Libraries were prepared by immunoSEQ multiplex PCR; TCRdb keeps only in-frame clonotypes and omits some of them. The sample has about 220,000 clones, about 50% seen once. Treatment specified: oral pan-JAK inhibitor, 5-10 mg twice daily. The sequencing used CD4+ T cells sorted from blood, collected at week 4, from a patient treated with tofacitinib. The source is a human donor with alopecia areata. The chain is built from TRBV29-1 and TRBJ2-3; 7 nucleotides match TRBD2. The CDR3 DNA follows: TGCAGCGGCGTAATACTAGCGACAGATACGCAGTATTTT. It is translated as CSGVILATDTQYF.